The T cell receptor (beta chain) described here comes from a study of cytotoxic CD8 clonotypes in ibrutinib-treated CLL. General study results and limits: Stable or contracted on treatment, public clonotypes were also uncommon. Before falling back toward baseline at progression, clonality had risen at the time of ibrutinib response. Pretreatment clonality was elevated relative to age-matched healthy donors and paralleled circulating CD8+ T-cell counts.

The repertoire was sequenced with immunoSEQ multiplex PCR; TCRdb's copy has only in-frame clones and lacks some. The sample includes about 160,000 clones, approximately 77% seen only once; the top ten take about 2.1%. Regarding this clone: Its antigen is not identified.

This CDR3 comprises 16 residues. With V trimmed by 4 bases and J by 4 bases, 6 bases remained unmatched. Germline V gives CDR1 SGHRS, CDR2 YFSETQ. V usage is TRBV5-1 and J usage is TRBJ2-2; 11 bases agree with TRBD2. Sequenced material: PBMCs, taken after 12 months of ibrutinib treatment. The sequence derives from a human donor with chronic lymphocytic leukemia. DNA for the CDR3: TGCGCCAGCAGCCCCTTACTAGCGGGGGCCACCGGGGAGCTGTTTTTT. Translated: CASSPLLAGATGELFF.